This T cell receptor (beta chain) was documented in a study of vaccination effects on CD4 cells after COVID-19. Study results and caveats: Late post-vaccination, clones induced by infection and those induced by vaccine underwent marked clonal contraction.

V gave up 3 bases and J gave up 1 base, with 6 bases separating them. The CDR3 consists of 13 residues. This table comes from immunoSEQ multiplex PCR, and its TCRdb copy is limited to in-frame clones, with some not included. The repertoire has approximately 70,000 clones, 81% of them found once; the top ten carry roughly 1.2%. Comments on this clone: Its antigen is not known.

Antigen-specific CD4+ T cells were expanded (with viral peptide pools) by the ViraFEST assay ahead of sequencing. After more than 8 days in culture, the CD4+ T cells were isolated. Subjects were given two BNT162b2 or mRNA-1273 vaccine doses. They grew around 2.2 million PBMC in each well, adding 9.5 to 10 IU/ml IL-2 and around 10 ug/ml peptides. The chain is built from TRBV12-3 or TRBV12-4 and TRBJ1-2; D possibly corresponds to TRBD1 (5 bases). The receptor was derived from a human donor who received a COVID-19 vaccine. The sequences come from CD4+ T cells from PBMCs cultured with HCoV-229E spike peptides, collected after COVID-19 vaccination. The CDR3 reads CASSFRDNYGYTF. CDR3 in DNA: TGTGCCAGCAGTTTCAGGGATAACTATGGCTACACCTTC.